The rows below give T cell receptor beta chains drawn from one sample of a study of OX40 agonist ivuxolimab in advanced cancers. TCRdb's copy holds only in-frame clones and misses some; the assay was immunoSEQ multiplex PCR. The data contain 65,000 to 80,000 clones, about 84% of them singletons. The material was CD4+ or CD8+ T cells sorted from blood, obtained in a trial of the OX40 agonist ivuxolimab. Every receptor here comes from an adult with an advanced solid tumor such as melanoma, head and neck, liver or kidney cancer. Each CDR3 is given with its conserved first and last residue. D genes are given only for firm matches. Rows give clone size only sometimes, using once, few, many, or a class for an expanded clone.

d_gene	v_gene	j_gene	abundance	CDR3nt	CDR3aa
.	TRBV18	TRBJ1-6	.	TGTGCCAGCTCAGGCGGTCAGGATTCACCCCTCCACTTT	CASSGGQDSPLHF
TRBD1	TRBV5-1	TRBJ2-5	.	TGCGCCAGCAGCTCACAGGGGGTCCAAGAGACCCAGTACTTC	CASSSQGVQETQYF
TRBD1	TRBV5-1	TRBJ2-3	.	TGCGCCAGCAGCTCGGGGCCGACAGGGTTGGCAGATACGCAGTATTTT	CASSSGPTGLADTQYF
.	TRBV2	TRBJ1-5	.	TGTGCCAGCAGTGAAATGAAGGGGACCGTCCCTAATCAGCCCCAGCATTTT	CASSEMKGTVPNQPQHF
.	TRBV28	TRBJ1-4	.	TGTGCCAGCAGGACCACGGGGTCTGATGAAAAACTGTTTTTT	CASRTTGSDEKLFF
.	TRBV18	TRBJ2-3	.	TGTGCCAGCTCACCAGGGGCCCGGACAGATACGCAGTATTTT	CASSPGARTDTQYF
.	TRBV7-9	TRBJ1-3	.	TGTGCCAGCAGCCCATCAGTTGCTCCTGGAAACACCATATATTTT	CASSPSVAPGNTIYF
TRBD2	TRBV5-1	TRBJ2-7	few	TGCGCCAGCAGCTTTTTCAGGGAGGGCGAGCAGTACTTC	CASSFFREGEQYF
.	TRBV4-3	TRBJ2-1	.	TGCGCCAGCAGCCAAGACGGCAGTACCTACAATGAGCAGTTCTTC	CASSQDGSTYNEQFF
TRBD2	TRBV2	TRBJ2-1	.	TGTGCCAGCAGTGAGATAGCGGGACTCCTCAATGAGCAGTTCTTC	CASSEIAGLLNEQFF
TRBD1	TRBV10-3	TRBJ2-7	.	TGTGCCATCAGGCGACAGGGTGAGAGCGAGCAGTACTTC	CAIRRQGESEQYF
.	TRBV4-1	TRBJ2-1	.	TGCGCCAGCAGCCAAGGCCGTAGAGGCTCCTACAATGAGCAGTTCTTC	CASSQGRRGSYNEQFF
.	TRBV6-5	TRBJ2-7	.	TGTGCCAGCAGTTACCACTCGGCGGCAAGAGGCGAGCAGTACTTC	CASSYHSAARGEQYF
.	TRBV19	TRBJ2-7	.	TGTGCCAGTAGTATAGGCGGACAACCATACGAGCAGTACTTC	CASSIGGQPYEQYF
.	TRBV28	TRBJ1-5	.	TGTGCCAGCAAGTTACTAGGGGGAAGCAATCAGCCCCAGCATTTT	CASKLLGGSNQPQHF
TRBD1	TRBV30	TRBJ1-5	.	TGTGCCTGGAGCCGTGGGACAGGGGGAGGACAGCCCCAGCATTTT	CAWSRGTGGGQPQHF
.	TRBV19	TRBJ1-1	.	TGTGCCCCGCCGTTCGGGGAGGTTGAAGCTTTCTTT	CAPPFGEVEAFF
.	TRBV21-1	TRBJ1-4	.	TGTGCCAGCAGCAAACCAGGGAGGTTGGAAAAACTGTTTTTT	CASSKPGRLEKLFF
TRBD1	TRBV10-3	TRBJ2-7	.	TGTGCCATCAGGAAGGACAGGGGGCGAGAGCAGTACTTC	CAIRKDRGREQYF
.	TRBV7-9	TRBJ1-6	.	TGTGCCAGCGCCCCGGGGACCTATAATTCACCCCTCCACTTT	CASAPGTYNSPLHF
.	TRBV28	TRBJ2-5	.	TGTGCCAGCGTCGGTATGGACTATGGGTCCCAGTACTTC	CASVGMDYGSQYF
.	TRBV30	TRBJ1-2	.	TGTGCCTGGAGCCTCTCGGGGGCGCGAAGCTATGGCTACACCTTC	CAWSLSGARSYGYTF
.	TRBV6-5	TRBJ1-2	.	TGTGCCAGCAGGCGGGGGGGCTTGGGTGGCTACACCTTC	CASRRGGLGGYTF
.	TRBV28	TRBJ2-7	.	TGTGCCAGCAGCGACCAGCGCGGGGCCGCCTACGAGCAGTACTTC	CASSDQRGAAYEQYF
TRBD1	TRBV4-1	TRBJ1-4	.	TGCGCCAGCAGCCAAGATGTGGGACAGGGACTGTGGAAACTGTTTTTT	CASSQDVGQGLWKLFF
TRBD2	TRBV18	TRBJ2-3	.	TGTGCCAGCTCACCACTTTGGACTAGCGGGAGAAGCACAGATACGCAGTATTTT	CASSPLWTSGRSTDTQYF